This entry features one T cell receptor beta chain sequence. Its antigen is not identified. Unique molecular identifiers were attached to individual cDNA molecules during library preparation. As handled by the study authors: Samples contained a median of roughly 96,000 TCRs, with a range of 23,224 to 690,600. One entry per CDR3 protein results from TCRdb running MiXCR on the RACE reads. The V and J calls were not made by the authors but by TCRdb's processing. The sample records some 330,000 distinct CDR3 sequences, 5.5% being singletons. This specimen comes from a study of human T cells and chemical hapten exposure. J was trimmed by 6 bases and V by 7 bases; bases with no gene match: 4. The CDR3 consists of 14 residues. This sample's time point: pre-sensitization, week 0. As to treatment: therapeutic diphenylcyclopropenone sensitization with weekly scalp DPC. Study-level points and caveats: Expanded TCRs made up significantly more big CDR3 similarity clusters than controls did.

This chain connects TRBV12-3 or TRBV12-4 to TRBJ1-6, with 9 bases lining up with TRBD1. The receptor was isolated from a woman in her late teens or twenties with alopecia areata. Some clones in this sample may be carry-over from other donors' samples. Sequenced here: whole blood, sampled in connection with sensitization to the hapten diphenylcyclopropenone (DPC). The CDR3 nucleotides read TGTGCCAGCACCTCGACAGGGGGTAATTCACCCCTCCACTTT. Its protein is CASTSTGGNSPLHF.